The 25 T cell receptor beta chains presented below share a single source sample, sequenced in a study of blood T cells in healthy people across ages. PCR was performed a second time for roughly 7 to 11 cycles using a sample-barcoded 5' primer and a J-beta primer mix. TCRdb re-called the 5' RACE reads through MiXCR, storing one row per CDR3 protein. The sample has about 900,000 distinct CDR3 sequences, under 80% seen once. The specimen sequenced was blood. The receptors were sampled from a man aged 30 to 45 in good health.

This chain connects TRBV3-1 to TRBJ2-7; 12 bases match TRBD2. V gave up 4 bases and J gave up 4 bases; unmatched junction bases: 2. Germline values: CDR1 LGHDT, CDR2 YNNKEL (reference sequence). The CDR3 totals 14 residues. The CDR3 region is CASSRLAGVYEQYF. The DNA of the CDR3 is TGTGCCAGCAGCCGACTAGCGGGGGTATACGAGCAGTACTTC.

The rearrangement joins TRBV7-2 to TRBJ2-1; D is undetermined. Per germline, CDR1 SGHTA and CDR2 FQGNSA. The CDR3 covers 12 residues. V lost 5 bases and J 10 bases, leaving 12 bases between the germline ends. As DNA, the CDR3 is TGTGCCAGCAGCGCGATCCTGGGGGAGCAGTTCTTC. This gives the protein CASSAILGEQFF.

The CDR3, as DNA: TGTGCCAGCAGTTTATTCTGGCTAGCGGGGGGTTACGAGCAGTACTTC. Translated: CASSLFWLAGGYEQYF. This chain links TRBV27 with TRBJ2-7; TRBD2 matches 11 bases. Germline V CDR1 and CDR2: MNHEY, SMNVEV (reference sequence). CDR3 length: 16 amino acids. J lost 4 bases, V lost 1 base, and 6 bases had no gene match.

The rearrangement joins TRBV20-1 to TRBJ2-4; 7 bases match TRBD2. The V segment lost 5 bases and the J segment 1 base; nucleotides outside the gene matches: 5. CDR3 size: 14 residues. CDR1 is DFQATT, CDR2 SNEGSKA, per germline (reference sequence). The CDR3 is CSAALLAAKNIQYF. CDR3 coding DNA: TGCAGTGCTGCCCTACTAGCGGCCAAAAACATTCAGTACTTC.

V usage is TRBV20-1 and J usage is TRBJ2-1; 10 bases fit TRBD2. Germline V gene data show CDR1 as DFQATT and CDR2 as SNEGSKA (reference sequence). With 6 bases clipped from V and 4 bases from J, the junction kept 6 bases outside the gene matches. The CDR3 contains 14 residues. CDR3 coding DNA: TGCAGTGCCCAGCGGGGGGGCTCTTACAATGAGCAGTTCTTC. It yields the protein CSAQRGGSYNEQFF.

The chain uses TRBV5-1 and TRBJ2-7; TRBD1 matches 7 bases. Germline CDR1 reads SGHRS; CDR2 reads YFSETQ. This CDR3 spans 14 amino acids. Trimming took 0 bases from V and 5 from J; bases not matched to a gene: 5. In DNA, the CDR3 is TGCGCCAGCAGCTTGGGACAGGGTGTCAACGAGCAGTACTTC. As protein: CASSLGQGVNEQYF. Using reference TRBV5-1 and TRBJ2-7 for the parts outside the CDR3, the full variable domain is KAGVTQTPRYLIKTRGQQVTLSCSPISGHRSVSWYQQTPGQGLQFLFEYFSETQRNKGNFPGRFSGRQFSNSRSEMNVSTLELGDSALYLCASSLGQGVNEQYFGPGTRLTVT.

The rearrangement joins TRBV5-1 to TRBJ2-3; D is uncertain. The V and J ends lost 7 bases and 6 bases respectively, with 12 bases between them. In germline, CDR1 is SGHRS, CDR2 YFSETQ. The CDR3 covers 12 residues. This chain's CDR3 is CASRNLGDTQYF. DNA of the CDR3: TGCGCCAGCCGGAATCTGGGCGATACGCAGTATTTT.

This clonotype was picked up many times. The chain links TRBV4-2 to TRBJ1-2, with 7 bases identical to TRBD1. With 4 bases clipped from V and 5 bases from J, the junction kept 10 bases outside the gene matches. CDR1 and CDR2 (germline): LGHNA, YNFKEQ. The CDR3 loop spans 15 amino acids. The CDR3 bases are TGTGCCAGCAGCCCCGGGCAGGGGGGTAGGTATGGCTACACCTTC. This gives the protein CASSPGQGGRYGYTF.

This chain uses TRBV9 with TRBJ2-1; D not certain. The CDR3 loop spans 15 amino acids. CDR1 and CDR2 from the germline V gene are SGDLS and YYNGEE. Trimming stripped 0 bases from V and 0 bases from J, with 7 bases between. The CDR3 DNA is TGTGCCAGCAGCGTAGGAACGGCCTCCTACAATGAGCAGTTCTTC. It encodes CASSVGTASYNEQFF.

The genes are TRBV12-3 or TRBV12-4 and TRBJ1-4; 8 positions agree with TRBD1. The CDR3 contains 15 residues. Trimming took 5 bases from V and 8 from J; bases not matched to a gene: 10. The CDR3 DNA follows: TGTGCCAGCAGTGCTCCTGGACAGGGTAACGAAAAACTGTTTTTT. This encodes CASSAPGQGNEKLFF.

The J gene is TRBJ2-3, the V gene TRBV3-1, with 7 bases fitting TRBD2. The CDR3 spans 15 residues. Germline values: CDR1 LGHDT, CDR2 YNNKEL (reference sequence). The V and J ends lost 6 bases and 6 bases, in that order; junction bases with no gene match: 12. DNA of the CDR3: TGTGCCAGCAGTCGAACTAGCGCGTCTGCCGATACGCAGTATTTT. It is translated as CASSRTSASADTQYF.

The V and J genes are TRBV20-1 and TRBJ1-4; 7 nucleotides align to TRBD1. This CDR3 spans 13 amino acids. The germline gives CDR1 DFQATT, CDR2 SNEGSKA (reference sequence). The CDR3: CRPRGAANEKLFF. In DNA form, the CDR3 reads TGCAGGCCCAGGGGGGCGGCTAATGAAAAACTGTTTTTT.

The chain combines TRBV29-1 with TRBJ2-1; TRBD1 agrees at 8 bases. Germline-derived CDR1 and CDR2 are SQVTM and ANQGSEA. This CDR3 comprises 13 residues. V lost 3 bases, J lost 5 bases, and 3 bases stayed unmatched. CDR3 loop: CSVETGDDNEQFF. DNA of the CDR3: TGCAGCGTTGAGACAGGGGACGACAATGAGCAGTTCTTC.

This clonotype appeared a few times. The chain combines TRBV28 with TRBJ2-1, with 9 bases aligning to TRBD2. Germline V gene lookup returns CDR1 MDHEN and CDR2 SYDVKM. The CDR3 loop spans 14 amino acids. V lost 6 bases to trimming and J lost 10 bases; unmatched junction nucleotides: 10. The DNA of the CDR3 is TGTGCCAGCAGAACGGGACTAGCTTCGGGGGAGCAGTTCTTC. This codes for CASRTGLASGEQFF.

In this sample, this clonotype turned up a few times. V gene TRBV6-2 or TRBV6-3 combines with J gene TRBJ2-4; D unresolved. Trimming pared 0 bases from V and 7 bases from J, leaving 7 bases between. Germline loops: CDR1 MNHEY, CDR2 SVGEGT. This CDR3 is 13 amino acids long. CDR3: CASSYSAWNIQYF. The CDR3 DNA is TGTGCCAGCAGTTACTCGGCCTGGAACATTCAGTACTTC.

The sample holds a few counts of this clonotype. V is TRBV12-3 or TRBV12-4 and J is TRBJ1-2; 7 bases align to TRBD1. Trimming removed 5 bases from V and 2 bases from J; junction bases left unmatched: 5. The CDR3 has 14 amino acids. As DNA, the CDR3 is TGTGCCAGCAGTCCCGGGACAGTGAACTATGGCTACACCTTC. This encodes CASSPGTVNYGYTF.

The chain is built from TRBV25-1 and TRBJ2-7; TRBD1 aligns across 12 bases. The CDR3 is 16 amino acids. Germline CDR1 MGHDK, CDR2 SYGVNS. Trimming took 2 bases from V and 6 from J; bases not matched to a gene: 8. CDR3 residues: CASSEMGQGATPEQYF. The CDR3 DNA is TGTGCCAGCAGTGAAATGGGACAGGGGGCTACTCCCGAGCAGTACTTC.

The chain carries TRBV2 and TRBJ2-3, with D possibly matching TRBD2 (6 bases). CDR1 SNHLY and CDR2 FYNNEI come from the germline V gene. V was pared by 5 bases and J by 0 bases, with 15 bases between. The CDR3 length is 16 residues. DNA of the CDR3: TGTGCCAGCAGTATAGAGGCGGGGAGAAGCACAGATACGCAGTATTTT. As protein: CASSIEAGRSTDTQYF. Full variable domain (rest looked up from reference TRBV2 and TRBJ2-3): EPEVTQTPSHQVTQMGQEVILRCVPISNHLYFYWYRQILGQKVEFLVSFYNNEISEKSEIFDDQFSVERPDGSNFTLKIRSTKLEDSAMYFCASSIEAGRSTDTQYFGPGTRLTVL.

V is TRBV6-5 and J is TRBJ1-5; possible D gene TRBD1, 6 bases. Per germline, CDR1 MNHEY and CDR2 SVGAGI. This CDR3 comprises 15 residues. Trimming removed 7 bases from V and 1 base from J, with 14 bases in between. This CDR3 reads CASNFEGESNQPQHF. CDR3 sequence (DNA): TGTGCCAGCAATTTCGAGGGGGAGAGCAATCAGCCCCAGCATTTT.

This rearrangement joins TRBV25-1 to TRBJ2-5; D may be TRBD1 (6 bases). This CDR3 region has 15 residues. Germline loops: CDR1 MGHDK, CDR2 SYGVNS. V lost 8 bases and J lost 5, with 21 bases in between. CDR3 loop: CASHKGTSAGETQYF. The CDR3 nucleotides are TGTGCCAGCCACAAGGGGACATCGGCTGGGGAGACCCAGTACTTC.

The V and J genes are TRBV6-2 or TRBV6-3 and TRBJ2-1; D not certain. This CDR3 is built from 16 residues. Germline CDR1 is MNHEY and CDR2 is SVGEGT. The V end was cut by 0 bases, the J end by 6 bases, with 15 bases between. CDR3 amino acids: CASSYSSGSMGNEQFF. The CDR3 region has the DNA TGTGCCAGCAGTTACTCATCGGGCTCTATGGGCAATGAGCAGTTCTTC.

V is TRBV27 and J is TRBJ1-2; a possible D gene is TRBD1 (5 bases). Between the trimmed V and J ends, which lost 3 bases and 3 bases, there was a span of 8 bases. The CDR3 is 13 residues long. Germline assignment: CDR1 MNHEY and CDR2 SMNVEV (reference sequence). CDR3 loop: CASSLGVHYGYTF. CDR3 in DNA: TGTGCCAGCAGTTTGGGGGTACACTATGGCTACACCTTC.

This clonotype was observed a handful of times. The chain uses TRBV28 and TRBJ2-5; a weak D match, TRBD1 (5 bases). This CDR3 spans 15 amino acids. Trimming took 3 bases from V and 1 from J, leaving 12 bases between them. Germline-derived CDR1 and CDR2 are MDHEN and SYDVKM. The CDR3 protein is CASSFPQDFQETQYF. CDR3 in DNA: TGTGCCAGCAGTTTCCCACAGGATTTCCAAGAGACCCAGTACTTC. Filled out from reference TRBV28 and TRBJ2-5, the complete variable domain reads DVKVTQSSRYLVKRTGEKVFLECVQDMDHENMFWYRQDPGLGLRLIYFSYDVKMKEKGDIPEGYSVSREKKERFSLILESASTNQTSMYLCASSFPQDFQETQYFGPGTRLLVL.

This clonotype was detected only a few times. The rearrangement joins TRBV9 to TRBJ2-1; 8 bases line up with TRBD1. Trimming cost V 3 bases and J 4 bases; bases outside gene matches: 3. CDR1 SGDLS and CDR2 YYNGEE come from the germline V gene. This CDR3 comprises 14 residues. CDR3 residues: CASSARTGYNEQFF. The CDR3 DNA reads as TGTGCCAGCAGCGCCCGGACAGGGTACAATGAGCAGTTCTTC.

This clonotype was detected many times. The rearrangement joins TRBV10-3 to TRBJ2-7; 7 nucleotides align to TRBD2. Germline V lookup: CDR1 ENHRY, CDR2 SYGVKD. V gave up 2 bases and J gave up 3 bases; unmatched junction bases: 7. The CDR3 totals 15 residues. DNA for the CDR3: TGTGCCATCAGTGAGCCCGGGACTACACACTACGAGCAGTACTTC. It translates to CAISEPGTTHYEQYF.